This T cell receptor (beta chain) stems from a study of beta chain features in type 1 diabetes. Expressed TCRB transcripts were sequenced because the entire RNA isolate underwent reverse transcription. Assay used: immunoSEQ multiplex PCR; TCRdb lists only in-frame clones, some missing. This sample has some 150,000 clones; 6.9% occur once, and the top ten carry about 1.3%. CDR1 is MNHNS and CDR2 is SASEGT in the germline V gene. V lost 5 bases and J lost 1; bases outside the gene matches: 2. The CDR3 totals 15 residues. This clone occurred a few times. The sequenced sample was central memory CD4+ T cells from blood. The chain joins TRBV6-1 to TRBJ2-3; 11 nucleotides align to TRBD2. This receptor was obtained from a woman aged 25 to 39 in good health. In nucleotides, the CDR3 is TGTGCCAGCAGTCTGACTAGCGGGGGCACAGATACGCAGTATTTT. This codes for CASSLTSGGTDTQYF.